The subject of this entry is one T cell receptor beta chain. Its antigen is currently not known. There are no base qualities to consult, and no much larger clone falls within one base. From the cysteine through the phenylalanine, the CDR3 covers 15 amino acids. The entry retains the CDR3 DNA only, 45 bases that are in frame from base 1. V is shortened by 5 bases, J by 0 bases, and the region joining them spans 14 bases. CDR1 SEHNR and CDR2 FQNEAQ are derived from the germline V gene (reference sequence). The immunoSEQ Assay was used to sequence TCRbeta CDR3 regions. After extraction, genomic DNA underwent amplification by bias-controlled multiplex PCR, followed by high-throughput sequencing. Regarding the original processing steps: To quantify the absolute abundance of every unique TCRbeta CDR3 region, sequences were collapsed and filtered. Usable DNA was measured by amplifying reference genes present in all nucleated cells, and TCRbeta template counts were normalized to that usable DNA to estimate T cell fraction. Repertoire TCRs were annotated as SARS-CoV-2-specific by exact matching of V gene, CDR3 amino acid sequence and J gene to a known reactive TCR set. The reference SARS-CoV-2 TCR set was obtained from MIRA and was filtered for enrichment in COVID-19-positive ImmuneCODE repertoires, whereby public or cross-reactive TCRs were removed. Based on the MIRA antigens, annotated TCRs were further analysed at the level of specific ORF or position within ORF. Breadth was defined as annotated unique rearrangements over total unique productive rearrangements; depth was the summed frequency of those rearrangements. TCR breadth was compared between groups using two-sided Wilcoxon rank-sum tests. The source is immuneACCESS, and TCRdb retained only in-frame sequences with V and J called. Part of the clones is not carried over; for the studies checked, unresolved V genes explain less than half of this, and the remainder is unexplained. V and J calls and clone size are given by that table; D and trimming were obtained from the DNA. This sample is represented by 360,000 or so clones; roughly 84% of them were singletons. Clones ranked in the top ten supply approximately 3.6% of the sample.

This sample was taken from a study of Ad26.COV2.S vaccination and SARS-CoV-2 variants (dated by TCRdb to the early 2020s). As for the study more broadly: Donors in the vaccine arm were drawn from COV1001, a multicentre, randomized, double-blind, placebo-controlled phase I-IIa trial testing Ad26.COV2.S in healthy adults. The TCR-sequenced set comprised around 32 samples: approximately 19 Ad26.COV2.S vaccine recipients, 5 placebo recipients and 8 SARS-CoV-2 convalescent individuals. Sequencing of the TCRbeta repertoire served to evaluate the specificity and breadth of SARS-CoV-2-reactive T cell receptors following Ad26.COV2.S vaccination. Ad26.COV2.S was given intramuscularly at 5x10^10 or 1x10^11 viral particles, as a single shot or as two shots 56 days apart. Investigators did not know the trial group allocation while performing experiments and assessing outcomes. Participants in the trial were split at random into five groups of five each, receiving low-dose or high-dose Ad26.COV2.S once or twice, or else placebo on both occasions.

Here is what the overall study found, with its caveats: Non-spike TCR breadth was comparable between vaccine and placebo recipients, consistent with the vaccine containing only spike. It was noted by the authors that total T cell responses may have been underestimated by the TCR breadth and depth analyses. Higher spike-specific TCR breadth was observed in Ad26.COV2.S recipients than in placebo recipients (P = 0.0014). After vaccination, spike-specific CD8+ and CD4+ T cell responses were reported to show substantial breadth. The study was not powered for comparison of responses between vaccine doses or regimens.

According to the study, the label for this sample's treatment or condition signals: around 19 received Ad26.COV2.S at low or high dose, single or two shots; about 5 received placebo; per-sample allocation not given. Repertoires of vaccine and placebo recipients were sequenced from samples collected on day 63 after the first injection. Cohort 1b enrolled about two dozen adults aged 18-55 years at a single site in Boston, USA, between 29 July and 7 August 2020. Ad26.COV2.S consisted of a replication-incompetent adenovirus type 26 vector by which a prefusion-stabilized SARS-CoV-2 spike protein from the original Wuhan strain was expressed.

This TCR was sampled from a person aged 18 to 65 who received the Ad26.COV2.S COVID-19 vaccine or a placebo. The material sequenced was peripheral blood, taken in a trial of Ad26.COV2.S vaccine versus placebo. The rearrangement joined TRBV7-9 to TRBJ2-7; TRBD2 might be the D gene, on 5 matching bases. In nucleotides, the sequence is TGTGCCAGCAGCCACGGACTGAGGAGCTCCTACGAGCAGTACTTC. This codes for CASSHGLRSSYEQYF. The variable domain in full, with residues beyond the CDR3 obtained from the reference TRBV7-9 and TRBJ2-7 genes, is DTGVSQNPRHKITKRGQNVTFRCDPISEHNRLYWYRQTLGQGPEFLTYFQNEAQLEKSRLLSDRFSAERPKGSFSTLEIQRTEQGDSAMYLCASSHGLRSSYEQYFGPGTRLTVT.